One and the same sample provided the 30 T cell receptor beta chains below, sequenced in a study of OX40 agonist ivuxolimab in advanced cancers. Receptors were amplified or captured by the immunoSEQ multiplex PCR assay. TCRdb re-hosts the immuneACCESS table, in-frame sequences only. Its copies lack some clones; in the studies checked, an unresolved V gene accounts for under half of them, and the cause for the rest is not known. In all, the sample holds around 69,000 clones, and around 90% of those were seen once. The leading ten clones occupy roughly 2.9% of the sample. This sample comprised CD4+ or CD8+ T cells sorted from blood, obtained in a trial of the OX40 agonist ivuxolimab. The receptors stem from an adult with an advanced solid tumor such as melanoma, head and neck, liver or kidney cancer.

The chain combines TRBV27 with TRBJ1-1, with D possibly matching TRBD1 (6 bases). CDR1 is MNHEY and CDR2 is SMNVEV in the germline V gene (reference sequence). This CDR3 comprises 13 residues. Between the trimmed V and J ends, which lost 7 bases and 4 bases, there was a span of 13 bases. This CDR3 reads CASTGARTTEAFF. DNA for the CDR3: TGTGCCAGCACGGGGGCGCGGACCACTGAAGCTTTCTTT.

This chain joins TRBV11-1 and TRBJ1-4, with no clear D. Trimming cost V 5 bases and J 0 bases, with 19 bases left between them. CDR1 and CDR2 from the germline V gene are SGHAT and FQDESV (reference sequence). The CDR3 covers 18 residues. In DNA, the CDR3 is TGTGCCAGCAGCCGACGTGGTGGCCGGCTATCAACTAATGAAAAACTGTTTTTT. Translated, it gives CASSRRGGRLSTNEKLFF.

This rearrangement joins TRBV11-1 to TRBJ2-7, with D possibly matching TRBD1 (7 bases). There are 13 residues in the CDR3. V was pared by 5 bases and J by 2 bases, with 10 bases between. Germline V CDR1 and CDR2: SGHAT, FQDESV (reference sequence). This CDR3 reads CASSQGGTYEQYF. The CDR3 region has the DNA TGTGCCAGCAGCCAGGGGGGCACCTACGAGCAGTACTTC.

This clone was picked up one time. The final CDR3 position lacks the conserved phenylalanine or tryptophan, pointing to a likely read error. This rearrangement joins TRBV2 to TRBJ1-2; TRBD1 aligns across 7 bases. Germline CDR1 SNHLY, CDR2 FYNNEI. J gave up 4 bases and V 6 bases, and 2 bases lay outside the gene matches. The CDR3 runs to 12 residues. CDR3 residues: CASRTGAYGYTL. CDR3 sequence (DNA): TGTGCCAGCAGAACAGGGGCCTATGGCTACACCCTC.

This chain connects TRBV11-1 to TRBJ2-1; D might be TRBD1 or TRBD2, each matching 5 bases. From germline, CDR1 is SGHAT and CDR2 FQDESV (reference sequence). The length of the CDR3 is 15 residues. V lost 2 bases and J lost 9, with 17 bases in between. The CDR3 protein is CASSLNGAQLSEQFF. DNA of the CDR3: TGTGCCAGCAGCTTAAACGGGGCTCAGTTAAGTGAGCAGTTCTTC.

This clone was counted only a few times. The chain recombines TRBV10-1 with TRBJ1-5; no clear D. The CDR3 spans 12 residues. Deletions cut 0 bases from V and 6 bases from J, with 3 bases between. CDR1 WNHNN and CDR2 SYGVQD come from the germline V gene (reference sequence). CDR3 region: CASSESTQPQHF. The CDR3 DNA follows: TGCGCCAGCAGTGAGTCAACTCAGCCCCAGCATTTT.

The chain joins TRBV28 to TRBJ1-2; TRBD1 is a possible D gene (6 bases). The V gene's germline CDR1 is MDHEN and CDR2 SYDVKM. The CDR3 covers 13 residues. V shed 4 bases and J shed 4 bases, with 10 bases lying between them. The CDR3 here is CASSWTETYGYTF. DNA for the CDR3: TGTGCCAGCAGTTGGACAGAGACCTATGGCTACACCTTC.

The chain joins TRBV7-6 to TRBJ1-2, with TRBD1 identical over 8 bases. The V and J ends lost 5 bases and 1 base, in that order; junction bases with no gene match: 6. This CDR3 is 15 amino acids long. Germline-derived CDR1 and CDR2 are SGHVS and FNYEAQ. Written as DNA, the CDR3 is TGTGCCAGCAGCCCGACCGGACAGGGTAACTATGGCTACACCTTC. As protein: CASSPTGQGNYGYTF.

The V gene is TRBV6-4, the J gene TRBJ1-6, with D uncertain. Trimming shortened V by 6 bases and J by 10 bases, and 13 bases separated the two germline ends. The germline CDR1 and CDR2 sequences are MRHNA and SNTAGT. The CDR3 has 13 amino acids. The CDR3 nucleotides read TGTGCCAGCAGGGAGAATGGGAGGTCACCCCTCCACTTT. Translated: CASRENGRSPLHF.

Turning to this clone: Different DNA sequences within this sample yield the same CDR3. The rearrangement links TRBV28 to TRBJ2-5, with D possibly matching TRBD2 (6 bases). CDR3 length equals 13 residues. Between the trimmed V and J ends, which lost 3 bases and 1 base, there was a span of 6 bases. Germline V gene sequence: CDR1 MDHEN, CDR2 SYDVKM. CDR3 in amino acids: CASSLGGQETQYF. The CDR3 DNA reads TGTGCCAGCAGTTTGGGGGGCCAAGAGACCCAGTACTTC. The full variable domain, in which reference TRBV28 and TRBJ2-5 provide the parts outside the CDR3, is DVKVTQSSRYLVKRTGEKVFLECVQDMDHENMFWYRQDPGLGLRLIYFSYDVKMKEKGDIPEGYSVSREKKERFSLILESASTNQTSMYLCASSLGGQETQYFGPGTRLLVL.

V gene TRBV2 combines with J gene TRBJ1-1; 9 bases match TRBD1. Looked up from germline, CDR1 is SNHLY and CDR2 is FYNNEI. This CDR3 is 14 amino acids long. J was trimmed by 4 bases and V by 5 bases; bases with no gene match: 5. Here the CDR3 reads CASSQQGASTEAFF. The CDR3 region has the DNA TGTGCCAGCAGTCAACAGGGGGCGAGCACTGAAGCTTTCTTT.

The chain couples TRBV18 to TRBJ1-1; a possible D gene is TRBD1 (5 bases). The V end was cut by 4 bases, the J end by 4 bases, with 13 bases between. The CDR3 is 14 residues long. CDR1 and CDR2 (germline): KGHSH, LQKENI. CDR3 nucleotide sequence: TGTGCCAGCTCACAGGGGACGGGGCCCACTGAAGCTTTCTTT. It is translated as CASSQGTGPTEAFF.

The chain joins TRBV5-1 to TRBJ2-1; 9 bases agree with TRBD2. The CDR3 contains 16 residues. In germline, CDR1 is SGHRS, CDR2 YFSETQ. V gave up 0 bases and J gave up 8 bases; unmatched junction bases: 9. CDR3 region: CASSLVASGIGDEQFF. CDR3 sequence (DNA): TGCGCCAGCAGCTTGGTGGCTAGCGGGATCGGGGATGAGCAGTTCTTC. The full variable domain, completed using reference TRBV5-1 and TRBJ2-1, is KAGVTQTPRYLIKTRGQQVTLSCSPISGHRSVSWYQQTPGQGLQFLFEYFSETQRNKGNFPGRFSGRQFSNSRSEMNVSTLELGDSALYLCASSLVASGIGDEQFFGPGTRLTVL.

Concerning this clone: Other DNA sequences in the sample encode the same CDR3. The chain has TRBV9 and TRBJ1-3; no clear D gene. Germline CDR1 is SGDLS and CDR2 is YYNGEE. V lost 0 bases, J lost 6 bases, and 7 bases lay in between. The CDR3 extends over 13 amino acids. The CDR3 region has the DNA TGTGCCAGCAGCGTAGAGGGCTCAAACACCATATATTTT. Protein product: CASSVEGSNTIYF.

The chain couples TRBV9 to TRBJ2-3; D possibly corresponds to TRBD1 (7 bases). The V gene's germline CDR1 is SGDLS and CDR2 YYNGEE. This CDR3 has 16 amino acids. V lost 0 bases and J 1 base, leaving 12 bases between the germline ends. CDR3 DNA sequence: TGTGCCAGCAGCGTAGGAGGAGGGGGCCGCACAGATACGCAGTATTTT. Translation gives CASSVGGGGRTDTQYF.

This CDR3 reads CASSGLYGYTF. In nucleotides, the CDR3 is TGTGCCAGCAGTGGCCTCTATGGCTACACCTTC. The chain has TRBV25-1 and TRBJ1-2; D unclear. The germline V gene encodes CDR1 MGHDK and CDR2 SYGVNS. V dropped 4 bases and J dropped 4 bases, with 4 bases sitting between them. CDR3 length: 11 amino acids.

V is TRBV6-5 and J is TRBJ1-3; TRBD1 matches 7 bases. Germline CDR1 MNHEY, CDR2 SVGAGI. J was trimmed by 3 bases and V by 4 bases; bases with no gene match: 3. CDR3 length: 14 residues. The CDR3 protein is CASSSRDSGNTIYF. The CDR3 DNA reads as TGTGCCAGCAGTTCCCGGGACAGTGGAAACACCATATATTTT.

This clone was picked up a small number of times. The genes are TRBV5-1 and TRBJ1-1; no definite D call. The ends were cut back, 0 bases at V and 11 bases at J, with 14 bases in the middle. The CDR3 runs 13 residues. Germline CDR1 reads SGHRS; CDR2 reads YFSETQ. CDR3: CASSLATIPPAFF. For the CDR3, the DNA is TGCGCCAGCAGCTTGGCCACCATCCCCCCGGCTTTCTTT.

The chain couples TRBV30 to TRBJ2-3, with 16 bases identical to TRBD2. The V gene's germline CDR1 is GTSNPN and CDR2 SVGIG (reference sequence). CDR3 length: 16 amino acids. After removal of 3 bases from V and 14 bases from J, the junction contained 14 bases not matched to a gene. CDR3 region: CAWSPGTSGRASVLYF. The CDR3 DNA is TGTGCCTGGAGCCCCGGGACTAGCGGGAGGGCCTCTGTTTTGTATTTT.

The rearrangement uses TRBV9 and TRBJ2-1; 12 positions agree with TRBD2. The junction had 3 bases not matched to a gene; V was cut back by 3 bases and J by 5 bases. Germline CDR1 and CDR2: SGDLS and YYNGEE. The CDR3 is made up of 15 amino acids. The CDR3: CASSETSGGHNEQFF. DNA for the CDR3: TGTGCCAGCAGCGAGACTAGCGGGGGCCACAATGAGCAGTTCTTC.

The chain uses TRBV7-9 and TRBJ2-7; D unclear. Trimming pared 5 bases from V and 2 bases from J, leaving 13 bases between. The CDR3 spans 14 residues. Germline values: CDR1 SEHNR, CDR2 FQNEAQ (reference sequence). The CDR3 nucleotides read TGTGCCAGCAGCGTTAACGACGGACCCTACGAGCAGTACTTC. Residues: CASSVNDGPYEQYF.

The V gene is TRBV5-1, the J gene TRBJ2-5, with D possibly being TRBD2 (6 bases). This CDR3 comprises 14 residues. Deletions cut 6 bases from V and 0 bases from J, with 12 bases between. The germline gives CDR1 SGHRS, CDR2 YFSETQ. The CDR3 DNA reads TGCGCCAGCATAGCCGGGGGAAACCAAGAGACCCAGTACTTC. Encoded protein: CASIAGGNQETQYF.

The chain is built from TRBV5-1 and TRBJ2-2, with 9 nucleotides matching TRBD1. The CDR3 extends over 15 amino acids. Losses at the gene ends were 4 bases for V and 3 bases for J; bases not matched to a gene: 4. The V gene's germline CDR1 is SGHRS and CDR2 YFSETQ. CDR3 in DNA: TGCGCCAGCAGCATAAGGACAGGGGACACCGGGGAGCTGTTTTTT. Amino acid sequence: CASSIRTGDTGELFF. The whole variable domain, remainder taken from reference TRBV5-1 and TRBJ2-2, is KAGVTQTPRYLIKTRGQQVTLSCSPISGHRSVSWYQQTPGQGLQFLFEYFSETQRNKGNFPGRFSGRQFSNSRSEMNVSTLELGDSALYLCASSIRTGDTGELFFGEGSRLTVL.

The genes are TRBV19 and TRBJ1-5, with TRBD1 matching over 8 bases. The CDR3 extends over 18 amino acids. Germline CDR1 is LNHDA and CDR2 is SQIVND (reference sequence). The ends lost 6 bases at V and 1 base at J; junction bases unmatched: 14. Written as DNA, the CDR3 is TGTGCCAGTAGCCCAACCACCGGGACAGGAAGGAGCAATCAGCCCCAGCATTTT. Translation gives CASSPTTGTGRSNQPQHF.

The CDR3: CASSQVGGVETQYF. CDR3 nucleotides: TGCGCCAGCAGCCAAGTAGGTGGAGTAGAGACCCAGTACTTC. This sequence joins TRBV4-1 and TRBJ2-5; no clear D. The CDR3 loop spans 14 amino acids. Germline V gene lookup returns CDR1 MGHRA and CDR2 YSYEKL. Trimming removed 1 base from V and 4 bases from J, with 10 bases in between.

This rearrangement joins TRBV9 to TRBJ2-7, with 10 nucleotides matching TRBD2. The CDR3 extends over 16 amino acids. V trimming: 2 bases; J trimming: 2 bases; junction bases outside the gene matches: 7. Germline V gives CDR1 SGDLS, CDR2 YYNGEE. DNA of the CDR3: TGTGCCAGCAGCGTCTTGGAGCGGGAGGGCACCTACGAGCAGTACTTC. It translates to CASSVLEREGTYEQYF.

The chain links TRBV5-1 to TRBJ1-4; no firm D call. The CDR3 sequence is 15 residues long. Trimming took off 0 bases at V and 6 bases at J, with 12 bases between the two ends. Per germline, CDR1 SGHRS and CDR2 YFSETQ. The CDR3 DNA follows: TGCGCCAGCAGCTTGGGTACCACAGTAGATGAAAAACTGTTTTTT. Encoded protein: CASSLGTTVDEKLFF.

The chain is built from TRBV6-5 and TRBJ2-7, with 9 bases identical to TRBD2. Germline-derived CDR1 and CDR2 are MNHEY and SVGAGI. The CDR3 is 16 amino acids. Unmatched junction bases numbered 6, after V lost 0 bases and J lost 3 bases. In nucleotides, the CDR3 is TGTGCCAGCAGTTACTCGTCAGCGGGAGGTGTCTACGAGCAGTACTTC. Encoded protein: CASSYSSAGGVYEQYF.

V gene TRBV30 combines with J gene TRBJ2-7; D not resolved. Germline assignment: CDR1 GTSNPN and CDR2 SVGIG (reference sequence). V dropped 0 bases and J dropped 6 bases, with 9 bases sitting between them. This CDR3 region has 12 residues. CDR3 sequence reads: CAWSVGLGEQYF. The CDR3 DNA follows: TGTGCCTGGAGTGTGGGCCTGGGCGAGCAGTACTTC.

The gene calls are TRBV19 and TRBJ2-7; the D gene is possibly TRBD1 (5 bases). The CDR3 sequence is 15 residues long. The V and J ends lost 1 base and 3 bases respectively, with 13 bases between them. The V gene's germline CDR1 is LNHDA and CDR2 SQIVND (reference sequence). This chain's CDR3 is CASSIALGQIYEQYF. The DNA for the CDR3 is TGTGCCAGTAGTATAGCGCTCGGACAAATCTACGAGCAGTACTTC.